A selection of T cell receptor beta chains follows, all from one sample in a study of early T cells in non-severe SARS-CoV-2 infection. MiXCR was run by TCRdb on the 5' RACE reads, yielding one entry per CDR3 protein. Of roughly 60,000 distinct CDR3 sequences in the sample, approximately 5.6% are singletons; the top ten hold 6% to 7%. Sequencing input: whole blood. These receptors were collected from an adult who was a healthcare worker with PCR-confirmed SARS-CoV-2 infection or an uninfected control (not recorded which). Both conserved end residues are part of each CDR3. The D gene is left open where the match is weak. A clone size is listed for some rows: how often the clone was seen (once, few, many), or a class if it is expanded.

v_call	clone_size	j_call	d_call	cdr3_aa	cdr3_nt
TRBV7-2	few	TRBJ2-1	TRBD2	CASSSSGRTHNEQFF	TGTGCCAGCAGCTCCAGCGGGAGGACGCACAATGAGCAGTTCTTC
TRBV7-2	NA	TRBJ2-7	NA	CASSLIPRSAVNEQYF	TGTGCCAGCAGCTTAATTCCTCGGTCAGCCGTCAACGAGCAGTACTTC
TRBV7-9	many	TRBJ2-1	NA	CASSSVEQFF	TGTGCCAGCAGCTCTGTCGAGCAGTTCTTC
TRBV20-1	few	TRBJ2-1	NA	CSASRGFDNEQFF	TGCAGTGCTAGCAGGGGTTTCGATAATGAGCAGTTCTTC
TRBV2	NA	TRBJ2-5	NA	CASSLTPGGGGNRETQYF	TGTGCCAGCAGCCTTACCCCAGGGGGGGGAGGTAATCGAGAGACCCAGTACTTC
TRBV20-1	NA	TRBJ2-5	NA	CSAERLVGEETQYF	TGCAGTGCGGAGAGATTGGTGGGCGAAGAGACCCAGTACTTC
TRBV3-1	many	TRBJ2-7	NA	CASSQDLRGYEQYF	TGTGCCAGCAGCCAAGATCTGAGGGGCTACGAGCAGTACTTC
TRBV20-1	few	TRBJ2-2	NA	CSARDPRVTGELFF	TGCAGTGCTAGAGACCCAAGGGTCACCGGGGAGCTGTTTTTT
TRBV5-1	NA	TRBJ2-5	NA	CASSRDAQETQYF	TGCGCCAGCAGCCGGGACGCTCAAGAGACCCAGTACTTC
TRBV24-1	NA	TRBJ2-4	NA	CATSRRVKNIQYF	TGTGCCACCAGTCGGAGGGTTAAAAACATTCAGTACTTC
TRBV29-1	many	TRBJ2-1	NA	CSVEDGRSNEQFF	TGCAGCGTTGAAGATGGAAGGAGCAATGAGCAGTTCTTC
TRBV7-9	many	TRBJ1-6	NA	CASSFGGGSPLHF	TGTGCCAGCAGCTTCGGGGGCGGCTCACCCCTCCACTTT
TRBV19	NA	TRBJ1-6	NA	CASSTQSGRENSPLHF	TGTGCCAGTAGTACGCAATCCGGCCGAGAAAATTCACCCCTCCACTTT
TRBV11-2	many	TRBJ2-2	TRBD2	CASLRLAGVIGELFF	TGTGCCAGCCTCCGGCTTGCGGGAGTGATCGGGGAGCTGTTTTTT
TRBV12-3/TRBV12-4	few	TRBJ2-1	TRBD2	CASSAALSGSSSYNEQFF	TGTGCCAGCAGTGCCGCCCTTAGCGGGTCGAGCTCCTACAATGAGCAGTTCTTC
TRBV20-1	many	TRBJ2-3	TRBD2	CSVPGLAASDTQYF	TGCAGTGTCCCGGGACTAGCGGCATCAGATACGCAGTATTTT
TRBV5-4	NA	TRBJ2-5	TRBD2	CASSLNPRGGETQYF	TGTGCCAGCAGCTTGAACCCCCGGGGGGGAGAGACCCAGTACTTC
TRBV6-1	many	TRBJ2-3	TRBD2	CASSEGLAYSTDTQYF	TGTGCCAGCAGTGAGGGACTAGCGTATAGCACAGATACGCAGTATTTT
TRBV13	few	TRBJ2-7	TRBD1	CASSAGTGGKEQYF	TGTGCCAGCAGCGCCGGAACAGGGGGCAAAGAGCAGTACTTC
TRBV20-1	many	TRBJ2-3	NA	CSARVGLGTDTQYF	TGCAGTGCTAGAGTTGGTCTGGGCACAGATACGCAGTATTTT
TRBV25-1	few	TRBJ2-3	NA	CASGGSTGPTQYF	TGTGCCAGCGGAGGCTCGACAGGTCCAACGCAGTATTTT
TRBV4-2	many	TRBJ2-7	NA	CASSLGDLQYEQYF	TGTGCCAGCAGCCTAGGGGACCTGCAGTACGAGCAGTACTTC
TRBV30	many	TRBJ2-7	NA	CAWSLPAGSYEQYF	TGTGCCTGGAGTTTACCGGCGGGGAGCTACGAGCAGTACTTC
TRBV6-5	many	TRBJ1-1	NA	CASSRPTGRTEAFF	TGTGCCAGCAGTCGACCGACAGGTCGGACTGAAGCTTTCTTT
TRBV6-5	few	TRBJ2-5	TRBD2	CASTLAGGETQYF	TGTGCCAGCACCTTAGCGGGAGGAGAGACCCAGTACTTC
TRBV13	many	TRBJ1-1	TRBD1	CASSSDRGATEAFF	TGTGCCAGCAGCTCAGACAGGGGTGCGACTGAAGCTTTCTTT
TRBV10-3	many	TRBJ2-3	TRBD2	CAISGSTSGIAGGTDTQYF	TGTGCCATCAGTGGGTCGACTAGCGGGATAGCGGGAGGCACAGATACGCAGTATTTT
TRBV3-1	few	TRBJ2-1	TRBD2	CASSQGSGIGAFNEQFF	TGTGCCAGCAGCCAAGGCAGCGGGATCGGGGCTTTCAATGAGCAGTTCTTC
TRBV6-1	few	TRBJ1-2	NA	CASSEQGAYGYTF	TGTGCCAGCAGTGAACAGGGAGCCTATGGCTACACCTTC
TRBV7-6	many	TRBJ1-3	NA	CASSLELVRGSGNTIYF	TGTGCCAGCAGCTTAGAACTAGTCAGAGGCTCTGGAAACACCATATATTTT
TRBV5-1	many	TRBJ2-5	NA	CASSLSGAQETQYF	TGCGCCAGCAGCTTGTCAGGCGCCCAAGAGACCCAGTACTTC
TRBV6-5	many	TRBJ1-6	NA	CASSPTDGNSPLHF	TGTGCCAGCAGCCCTACCGACGGGAATTCACCCCTCCACTTT
TRBV29-1	many	TRBJ1-1	NA	CSVETSGTQNTEAFF	TGCAGCGTTGAAACGTCCGGGACACAGAACACTGAAGCTTTCTTT
TRBV9	few	TRBJ2-3	NA	CASSVGRERDTQYF	TGTGCCAGCAGCGTAGGTAGGGAAAGGGATACGCAGTATTTT
TRBV6-4	few	TRBJ2-3	TRBD2	CASSRSGGADTQYF	TGTGCCAGCAGTCGTAGCGGGGGCGCAGATACGCAGTATTTT
TRBV7-8	many	TRBJ1-6	NA	CASSFGQGWDSPLHF	TGTGCCAGCAGCTTCGGGCAGGGCTGGGATTCACCCCTCCACTTT
TRBV29-1	many	TRBJ2-3	TRBD2	CSVEQGLATDTQYF	TGCAGCGTTGAACAGGGACTAGCAACAGATACGCAGTATTTT
TRBV2	many	TRBJ2-3	NA	CASSEWTDTDTQYF	TGTGCCAGCAGTGAATGGACCGACACAGATACGCAGTATTTT
TRBV3-1	NA	TRBJ1-2	NA	CASSQRIGYGYTF	TGTGCCAGCAGCCAACGCATTGGCTATGGCTACACCTTC
TRBV9	few	TRBJ2-7	NA	CASSGTFAGPNEQYF	TGTGCCAGCAGCGGGACATTCGCGGGGCCTAACGAGCAGTACTTC
TRBV6-6	many	TRBJ1-5	NA	CASSLWTDGNQPQHF	TGTGCCAGCAGTCTTTGGACAGACGGCAATCAGCCCCAGCATTTT
TRBV30	many	TRBJ1-6	NA	CAWSIQGGDNSLLHF	TGTGCCTGGAGCATCCAGGGTGGGGATAATTCACTCCTCCACTTT
TRBV11-2	many	TRBJ2-7	NA	CASSRQGKRYEQYF	TGTGCCAGCAGTCGGCAGGGGAAGAGGTACGAGCAGTACTTC
TRBV7-2	few	TRBJ2-2	NA	CASPARGTLGAVGELFF	TGTGCCAGCCCCGCCCGCGGGACTTTGGGAGCTGTCGGGGAGCTGTTTTTT
TRBV9	many	TRBJ1-4	NA	CASSPHAGAPNTLFF	TGTGCCAGCAGCCCTCATGCAGGGGCTCCGAATACACTGTTTTTT
TRBV4-1	few	TRBJ2-7	NA	CASSQDPIGAAGSYEQYF	TGCGCCAGCAGCCAAGATCCGATTGGAGCGGCGGGGTCCTACGAGCAGTACTTC
TRBV6-4	many	TRBJ2-3	NA	CASSTGSTDTQYF	TGTGCCAGCAGTACAGGGAGCACAGATACGCAGTATTTT
TRBV5-1	NA	TRBJ2-2	NA	CASSLDRGSSTGELFF	TGCGCCAGCAGCTTGGATCGGGGATCGAGCACCGGGGAGCTGTTTTTT
TRBV3-1	NA	TRBJ2-7	NA	CASSQEEDGAYEQYF	TGTGCCAGCAGCCAAGAAGAGGACGGAGCCTACGAGCAGTACTTC